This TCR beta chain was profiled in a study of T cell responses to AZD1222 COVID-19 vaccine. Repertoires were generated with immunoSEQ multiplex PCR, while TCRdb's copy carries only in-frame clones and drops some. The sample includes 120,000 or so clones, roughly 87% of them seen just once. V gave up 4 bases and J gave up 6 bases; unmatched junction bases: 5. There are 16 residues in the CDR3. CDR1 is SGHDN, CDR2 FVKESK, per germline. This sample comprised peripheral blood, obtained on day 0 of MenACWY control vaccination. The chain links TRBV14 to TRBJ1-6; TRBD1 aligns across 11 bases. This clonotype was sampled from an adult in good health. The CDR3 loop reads CASSLGTGGINSPLHF. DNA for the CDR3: TGTGCCAGCAGCCTGGGGACAGGGGGGATTAATTCACCCCTCCACTTT. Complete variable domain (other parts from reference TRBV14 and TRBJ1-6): EAGVTQFPSHSVIEKGQTVTLRCDPISGHDNLYWYRRVMGKEIKFLLHFVKESKQDESGMPNNRFLAERTGGTYSTLKVQPAELEDSGVYFCASSLGTGGINSPLHFGNGTRLTVT.